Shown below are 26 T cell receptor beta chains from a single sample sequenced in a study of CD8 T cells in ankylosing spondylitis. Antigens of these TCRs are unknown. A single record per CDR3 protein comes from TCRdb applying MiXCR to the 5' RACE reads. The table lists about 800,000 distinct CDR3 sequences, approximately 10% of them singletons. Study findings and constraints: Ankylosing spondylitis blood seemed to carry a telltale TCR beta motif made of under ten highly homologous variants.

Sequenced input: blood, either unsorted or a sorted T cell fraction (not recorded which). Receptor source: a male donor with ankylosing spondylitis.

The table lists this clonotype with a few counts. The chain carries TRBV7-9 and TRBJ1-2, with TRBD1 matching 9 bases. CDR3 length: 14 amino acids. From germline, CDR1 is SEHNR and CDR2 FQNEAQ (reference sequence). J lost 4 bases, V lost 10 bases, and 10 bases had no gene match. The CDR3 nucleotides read TGTGCCATCTCTCTGCCGGGACAGGGCTATGGCTACACCTTC. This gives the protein CAISLPGQGYGYTF.

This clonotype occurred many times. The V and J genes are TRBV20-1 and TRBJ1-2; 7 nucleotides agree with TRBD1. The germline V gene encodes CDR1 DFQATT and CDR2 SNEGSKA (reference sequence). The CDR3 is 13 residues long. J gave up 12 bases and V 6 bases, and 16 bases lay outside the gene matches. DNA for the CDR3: TGCAGTGCCCTTAAGGGGACAGCCAAGGCCCACACCTTC. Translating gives CSALKGTAKAHTF.

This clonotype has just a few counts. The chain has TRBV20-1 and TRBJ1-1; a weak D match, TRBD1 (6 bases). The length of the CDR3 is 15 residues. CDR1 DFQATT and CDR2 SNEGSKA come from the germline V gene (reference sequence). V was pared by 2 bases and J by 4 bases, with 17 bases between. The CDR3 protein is CSARRTDFITTEAFF. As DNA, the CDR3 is TGCAGTGCTAGACGGACAGACTTTATTACCACTGAAGCTTTCTTT.

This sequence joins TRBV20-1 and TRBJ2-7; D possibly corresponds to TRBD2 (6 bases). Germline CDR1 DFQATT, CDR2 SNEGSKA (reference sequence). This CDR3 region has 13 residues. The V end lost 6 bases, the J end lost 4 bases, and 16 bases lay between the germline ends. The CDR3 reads CSALTSTAYEQYF. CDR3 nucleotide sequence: TGCAGTGCACTTACTAGCACCGCGTACGAGCAGTACTTC.

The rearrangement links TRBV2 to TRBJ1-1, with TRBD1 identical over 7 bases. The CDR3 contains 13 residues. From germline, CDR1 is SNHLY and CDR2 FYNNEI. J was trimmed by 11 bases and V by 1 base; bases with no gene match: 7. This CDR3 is CASSEDGGGTAFF. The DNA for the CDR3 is TGTGCCAGCAGTGAAGATGGAGGGGGCACGGCTTTCTTT.

The CDR3 region is CSARDPARQTYEQYF. DNA for the CDR3: TGCAGTGCTAGAGATCCAGCGCGTCAAACCTACGAGCAGTACTTC. V is TRBV20-1 and J is TRBJ2-7, with D hard to call. Germline V gives CDR1 DFQATT, CDR2 SNEGSKA (reference sequence). The CDR3 has 15 amino acids. V dropped 0 bases and J dropped 2 bases, with 14 bases sitting between them.

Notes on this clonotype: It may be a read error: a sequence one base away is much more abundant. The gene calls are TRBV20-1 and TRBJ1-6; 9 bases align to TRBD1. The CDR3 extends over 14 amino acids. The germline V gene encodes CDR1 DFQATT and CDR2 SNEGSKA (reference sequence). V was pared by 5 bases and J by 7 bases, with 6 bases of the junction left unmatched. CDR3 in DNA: TGCAGTGCTGGGGGGGACAGGGAGAATTCACCCCTCCACTTT. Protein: CSAGGDRENSPLHF.

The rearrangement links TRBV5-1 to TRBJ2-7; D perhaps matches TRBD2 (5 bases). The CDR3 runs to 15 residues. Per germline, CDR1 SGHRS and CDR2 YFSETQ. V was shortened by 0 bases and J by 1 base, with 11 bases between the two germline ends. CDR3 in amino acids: CASSLARAESYEQYF. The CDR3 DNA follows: TGCGCCAGCAGCTTGGCCAGAGCGGAGTCCTACGAGCAGTACTTC.

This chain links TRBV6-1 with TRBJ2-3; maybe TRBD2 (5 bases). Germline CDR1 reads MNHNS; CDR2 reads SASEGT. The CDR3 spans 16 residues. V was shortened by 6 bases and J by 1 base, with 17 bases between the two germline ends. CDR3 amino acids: CASRAEWTRRTDTQYF. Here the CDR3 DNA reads TGTGCCAGCAGGGCCGAATGGACTCGCCGCACAGATACGCAGTATTTT.

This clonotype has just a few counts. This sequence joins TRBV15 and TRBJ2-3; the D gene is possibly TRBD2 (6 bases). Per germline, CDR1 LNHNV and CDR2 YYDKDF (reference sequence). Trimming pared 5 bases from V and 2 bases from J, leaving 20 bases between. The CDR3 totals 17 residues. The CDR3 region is CATSPYLGTPVTDTQYF. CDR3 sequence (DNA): TGTGCCACCAGCCCCTACCTCGGGACTCCTGTCACAGATACGCAGTATTTT. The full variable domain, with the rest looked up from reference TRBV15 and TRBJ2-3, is DAMVIQNPRYQVTQFGKPVTLSCSQTLNHNVMYWYQQKSSQAPKLLFHYYDKDFNNEADTPDNFQSRRPNTSFCFLDIRSPGLGDTAMYLCATSPYLGTPVTDTQYFGPGTRLTVL.

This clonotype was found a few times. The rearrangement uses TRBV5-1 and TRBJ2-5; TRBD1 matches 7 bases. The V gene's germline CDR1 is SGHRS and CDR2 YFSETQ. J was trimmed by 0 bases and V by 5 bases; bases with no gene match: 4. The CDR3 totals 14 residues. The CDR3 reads CASRTGKYQETQYF. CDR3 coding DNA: TGCGCCAGCAGGACAGGGAAGTACCAAGAGACCCAGTACTTC.

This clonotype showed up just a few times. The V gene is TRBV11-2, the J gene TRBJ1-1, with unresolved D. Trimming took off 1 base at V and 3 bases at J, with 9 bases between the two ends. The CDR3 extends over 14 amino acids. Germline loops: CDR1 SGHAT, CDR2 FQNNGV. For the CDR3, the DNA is TGTGCCAGCAGCTTAGTTACGTGGGACACTGAAGCTTTCTTT. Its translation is CASSLVTWDTEAFF. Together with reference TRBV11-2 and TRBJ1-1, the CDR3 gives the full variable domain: EAGVAQSPRYKIIEKRQSVAFWCNPISGHATLYWYQQILGQGPKLLIQFQNNGVVDDSQLPKDRFSAERLKGVDSTLKIQPAKLEDSAVYLCASSLVTWDTEAFFGQGTRLTVV.

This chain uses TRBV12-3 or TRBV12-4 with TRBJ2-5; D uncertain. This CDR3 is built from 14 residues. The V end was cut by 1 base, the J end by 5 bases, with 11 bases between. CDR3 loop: CASSLGARTETQYF. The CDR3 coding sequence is TGTGCCAGCAGTTTAGGGGCCCGAACGGAGACCCAGTACTTC.

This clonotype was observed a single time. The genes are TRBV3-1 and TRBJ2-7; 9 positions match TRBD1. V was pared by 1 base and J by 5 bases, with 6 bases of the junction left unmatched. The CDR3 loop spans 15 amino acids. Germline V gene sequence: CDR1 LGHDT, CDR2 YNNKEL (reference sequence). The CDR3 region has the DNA TGTGCCAGCAGCCAAGGAACCGGGACAGGGAACGAGCAGTACTTC. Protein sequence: CASSQGTGTGNEQYF.

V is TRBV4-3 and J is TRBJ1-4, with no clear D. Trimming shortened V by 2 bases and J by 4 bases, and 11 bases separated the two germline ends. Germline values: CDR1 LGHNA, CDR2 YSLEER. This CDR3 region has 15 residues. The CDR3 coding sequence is TGCGCCAGCAGCCAATTACGCGAGAGTAATGAAAAACTGTTTTTT. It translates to CASSQLRESNEKLFF.

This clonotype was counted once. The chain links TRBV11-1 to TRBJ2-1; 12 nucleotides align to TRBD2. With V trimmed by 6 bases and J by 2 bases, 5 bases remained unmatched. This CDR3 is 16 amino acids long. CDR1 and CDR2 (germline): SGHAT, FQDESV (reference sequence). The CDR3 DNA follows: TGTGCCAGCAGGCTACTAGCGGGGGGAGCCTACAATGAGCAGTTCTTC. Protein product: CASRLLAGGAYNEQFF. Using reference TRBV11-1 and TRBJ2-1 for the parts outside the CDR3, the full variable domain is EAEVAQSPRYKITEKSQAVAFWCDPISGHATLYWYRQILGQGPELLVQFQDESVVDDSQLPKDRFSAERLKGVDSTLKIQPAELGDSAMYLCASRLLAGGAYNEQFFGPGTRLTVL.

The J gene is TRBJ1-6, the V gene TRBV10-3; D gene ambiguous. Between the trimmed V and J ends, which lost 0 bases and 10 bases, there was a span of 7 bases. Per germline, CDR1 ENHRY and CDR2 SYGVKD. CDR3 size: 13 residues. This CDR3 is CAISESAGSPLHF. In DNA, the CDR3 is TGTGCCATCAGTGAGTCGGCGGGCTCACCCCTCCACTTT.

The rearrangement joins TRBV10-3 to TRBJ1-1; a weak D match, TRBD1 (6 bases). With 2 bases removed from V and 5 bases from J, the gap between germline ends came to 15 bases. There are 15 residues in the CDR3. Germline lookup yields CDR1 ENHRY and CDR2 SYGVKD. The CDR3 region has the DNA TGTGCCATCAGTGAGGACAGGTCCTTAGGGACTGAAGCTTTCTTT. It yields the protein CAISEDRSLGTEAFF.

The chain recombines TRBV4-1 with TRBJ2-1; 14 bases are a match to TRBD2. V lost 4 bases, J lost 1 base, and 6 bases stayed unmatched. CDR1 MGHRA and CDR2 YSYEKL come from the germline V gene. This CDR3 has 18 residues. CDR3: CASSRKGLAGESYNEQFF. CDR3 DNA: TGCGCCAGCAGCCGGAAGGGACTAGCGGGAGAGTCCTACAATGAGCAGTTCTTC.

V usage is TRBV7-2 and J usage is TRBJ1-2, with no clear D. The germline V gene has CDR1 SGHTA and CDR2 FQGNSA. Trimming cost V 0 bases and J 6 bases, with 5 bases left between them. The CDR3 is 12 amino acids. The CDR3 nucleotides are TGTGCCAGCAGCTTAGCTCTGCATGGCTACACCTTC. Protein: CASSLALHGYTF.

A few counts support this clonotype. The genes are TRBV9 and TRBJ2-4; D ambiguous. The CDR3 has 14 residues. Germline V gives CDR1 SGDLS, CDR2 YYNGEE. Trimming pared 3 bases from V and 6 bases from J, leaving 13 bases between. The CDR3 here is CASSEGTAVNIQYF. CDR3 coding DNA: TGTGCCAGCAGCGAGGGAACGGCAGTAAACATTCAGTACTTC.

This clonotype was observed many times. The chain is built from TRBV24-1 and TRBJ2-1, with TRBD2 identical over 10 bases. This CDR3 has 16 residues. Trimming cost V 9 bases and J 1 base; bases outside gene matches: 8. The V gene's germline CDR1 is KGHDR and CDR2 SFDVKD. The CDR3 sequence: CATGASGSGSYNEQFF. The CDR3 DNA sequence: TGTGCCACCGGGGCTAGCGGGAGTGGGTCCTACAATGAGCAGTTCTTC.

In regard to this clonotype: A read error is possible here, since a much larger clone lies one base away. CDR3 nucleotides: TGCAGTGCAGAACAGGGGCGGGATCAAGAGATCCAGTACTTC. This gives the protein CSAEQGRDQEIQYF. V gene TRBV20-1 combines with J gene TRBJ2-5; D perhaps matches TRBD1 (7 bases). The CDR3 is 14 amino acids. Per the germline V gene, CDR1 is DFQATT and CDR2 is SNEGSKA (reference sequence).

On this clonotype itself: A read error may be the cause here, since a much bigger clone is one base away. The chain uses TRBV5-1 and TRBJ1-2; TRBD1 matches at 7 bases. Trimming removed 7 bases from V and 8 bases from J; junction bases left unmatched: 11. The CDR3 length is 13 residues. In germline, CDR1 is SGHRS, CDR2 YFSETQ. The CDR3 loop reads CASGPGQPGGYTF. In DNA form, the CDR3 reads TGCGCCAGCGGCCCGGGACAGCCGGGAGGCTACACCTTC.

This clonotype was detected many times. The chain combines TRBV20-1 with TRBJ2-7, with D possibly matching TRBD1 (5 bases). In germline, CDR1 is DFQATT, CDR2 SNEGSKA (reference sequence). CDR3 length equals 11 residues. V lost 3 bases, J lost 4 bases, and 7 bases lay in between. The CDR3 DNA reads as TGCAGTGCTAGCAGGGCGTACGAGCAGTACTTC. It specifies CSASRAYEQYF.

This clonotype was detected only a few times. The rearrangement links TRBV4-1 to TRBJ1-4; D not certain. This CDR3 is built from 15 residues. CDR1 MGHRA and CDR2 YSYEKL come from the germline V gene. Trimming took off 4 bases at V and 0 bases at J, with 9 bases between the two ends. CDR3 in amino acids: CASSLTFATNEKLFF. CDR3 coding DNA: TGCGCCAGCAGCCTTACCTTTGCAACTAATGAAAAACTGTTTTTT.